The source of this T cell receptor beta chain is a study of T cell responses to AZD1222 COVID-19 vaccine (dated by TCRdb to the early 2020s). Some background on the complete study: TCR sequencing covered some 250 trial participants: nearly 210 given two doses of AZD1222 and around 25 given two doses of MenACWY control vaccine. Trial participants were enrolled by age into 18-55, 56-69 and 70-plus year subgroups, with roughly 150, 30 and 60 TCR-sequenced participants respectively.

The CDR3 holds 14 amino acids from the cysteine to the phenylalanine. Kept here is only the CDR3 DNA, which spans 42 bases and is read in frame from base 1. Sequences GTSNPN (CDR1) and SVGIG (CDR2) are obtained from the germline V gene (reference sequence). V is clipped by 2 bases and J by 5 bases, and the sequence between their germline boundaries is 15 bases long. Results and caveats for the whole study, not just this receptor: Because no day 14 peak-response samples were available, the repertoires could be characterized only after the peak T cell response. Epitopes outside the regions mutated in the B.1.351 and B.1.1.7 variants were reportedly recognized by nearly half of the unique spike-specific TCRs. The whole spike protein was spanned by vaccine-associated CD4 TCRs, and dominant responses were seen in regions 160-218 and 743-854. A significant rise in spike-specific TCR breadth and depth was observed after two AZD1222 doses relative to day 0 and relative to MenACWY recipients. The 56-69-year group was small, and its depth increase did not reach significance, likely because of low power. Conclusions about previously exposed vaccinees were limited because only a handful of AZD1222 recipients were SARS-CoV-2 seropositive at baseline. Participants were mostly white British and included more females than males, and it was suggested by the authors that clonal diversity may have been underestimated.

This clone is a singleton in its sample. This receptor's antigen is unknown. It has no much larger one-base neighbor in the sample; base qualities were not kept. The time point label, as the study defines it: about 28 days (+/-7) after the second vaccine dose. Because spike-specific TCR depth and breadth did not differ between the two schedules, AZD1222 recipients who got a second dose at roughly 4 weeks were pooled with those who got a second dose at roughly 12 weeks. Vaccinee samples were obtained from the UK trials COV001 and COV002, which included a single-blind randomized controlled phase 2/3 trial of AZD1222 (ChAdOx1 nCoV-19) in healthy adults. For TCRbeta chain sequencing, PBMC samples were collected from trial participants at day 0 and at day 28 after the second dose. The CDR3 regions of human TCRbeta chains were analyzed by immunosequencing. As for how the authors treated the data: Repertoire TCRs were checked for matches against a reference library of SARS-CoV-2-specific TCRs that had been generated using the MIRA antigen-specificity platform. Breadth was defined as the fraction of unique TCRs that were SARS-CoV-2-associated. Depth was defined as the fraction of total T cells that were SARS-CoV-2-associated. Using the MIRA data, every spike-specific TCR was mapped to the spike region that the TCR reacted to and assigned to either a CD4 or a CD8 class. Log10-transformed breadth and depth values were compared by one-way ANOVA with Sidak's multiple comparisons tests. This is the immuneACCESS table as TCRdb keeps it, with only in-frame sequences that have V and J called. A part of the clones is gone; compared with another copy, unresolved V genes explain less than half, and the rest is unexplained. V and J calls and clone size are copied from that table; D and trimming were computed from the DNA. The sample table records fewer than 200,000 clones; about 91% of these occur just once. The ten most abundant clones make up 11% of the sample.

The chain was built from TRBV30 and TRBJ2-5; TRBD1 is perhaps the D gene, given 5 matching bases. This clonotype was sampled from an adult who received the AZD1222 COVID-19 vaccine. Sequencing used peripheral blood, obtained 28 days after the second AZD1222 dose. The CDR3 region has the sequence CAWSFQGIPETQYF. The DNA sequence is TGTGCCTGGAGTTTCCAGGGCATTCCGGAGACCCAGTACTTC.